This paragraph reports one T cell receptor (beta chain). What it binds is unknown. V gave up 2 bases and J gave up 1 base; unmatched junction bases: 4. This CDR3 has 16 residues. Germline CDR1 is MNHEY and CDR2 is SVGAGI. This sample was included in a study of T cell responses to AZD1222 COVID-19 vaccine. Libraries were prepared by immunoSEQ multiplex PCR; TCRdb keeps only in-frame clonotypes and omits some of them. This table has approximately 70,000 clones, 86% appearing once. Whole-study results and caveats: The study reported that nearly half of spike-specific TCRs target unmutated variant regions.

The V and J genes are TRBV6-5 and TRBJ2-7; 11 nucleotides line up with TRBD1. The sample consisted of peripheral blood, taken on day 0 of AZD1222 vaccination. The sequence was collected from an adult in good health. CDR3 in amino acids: CASSYGWDRGSYEQYF. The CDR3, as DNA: TGTGCCAGCAGTTACGGATGGGACAGGGGGTCCTACGAGCAGTACTTC.